A selection of T cell receptor beta chains follows, all from one sample in a study of T cells in Graves' hyperthyroidism and ophthalmopathy. TCRdb ran MiXCR on the multiplex PCR reads and lists one entry per CDR3 protein. The sample shows 550,000 to 700,000 distinct CDR3 sequences, around 45% of them seen only once. The material sequenced was peripheral blood or thyroid tissue (not recorded which). The source is an adult woman with Graves' disease, either hyperthyroidism or ophthalmopathy (not recorded which). CDR3s include the opening cysteine and the closing phenylalanine or tryptophan. Fields, in order: CDR3 DNA, CDR3 protein, J gene, clone size, D gene, V gene. A D gene is named only where the DNA matches it firmly. Expanded clones get a size class; other rows say once, few or many, or leave the size out.

DNA: TGCAGCGTTGCCCAGGAGCGAGAGACCCAGTACTTC; CDR3: CSVAQERETQYF; J: TRBJ2-5; size: -; D: -; V: TRBV29-1
DNA: TGCAGTGCTGCCGGCCGAAGCAACGAGCAGTACTTC; CDR3: CSAAGRSNEQYF; J: TRBJ2-7; size: many; D: -; V: TRBV20-1
DNA: TGTGCCATCCGGGACAGGGGCCCCGATCAGTACTTC; CDR3: CAIRDRGPDQYF; J: TRBJ2-7; size: -; D: TRBD1; V: TRBV10-3
DNA: TGTGCCACCAGCAGAGCGAAGGGACTAGCGGGTGGCGAGCAGTACTTC; CDR3: CATSRAKGLAGGEQYF; J: TRBJ2-7; size: many; D: TRBD2; V: TRBV15
DNA: TGTGCCAGCAGCTTAAGACAGGGCTACTATAATTCACCCCTCCACTTT; CDR3: CASSLRQGYYNSPLHF; J: TRBJ1-6; size: -; D: TRBD1; V: TRBV7-3
DNA: TGTGCCATCAGCCCTGGACAGGGAAGAGCTGGAAACACCATATATTTT; CDR3: CAISPGQGRAGNTIYF; J: TRBJ1-3; size: -; D: TRBD1; V: TRBV10-3
DNA: TGCAGTGCTAGACCCCCCCTCCGGGGGTCGGCCGGGGAGCTGTTTTTT; CDR3: CSARPPLRGSAGELFF; J: TRBJ2-2; size: few; D: -; V: TRBV20-1
DNA: TGTGCCAGCAGCCTCCAAGGGGGGGTGGACTTCGGTGGCTACACCTTC; CDR3: CASSLQGGVDFGGYTF; J: TRBJ1-2; size: -; D: -; V: TRBV7-9
DNA: TGTGCCAGCAGCCCTATTGTGGGATACGGACTGGGCACTGAAGCTTTCTTT; CDR3: CASSPIVGYGLGTEAFF; J: TRBJ1-1; size: -; D: -; V: TRBV7-2
DNA: TGTGCCAGCAGCTTCGCAGGGGGAACCTACGAGCAGTACTTC; CDR3: CASSFAGGTYEQYF; J: TRBJ2-7; size: many; D: TRBD1; V: TRBV7-9
DNA: TGTGCCATCAGTGAACGCGGGACACCGACCGGGGAGCTGTTTTTT; CDR3: CAISERGTPTGELFF; J: TRBJ2-2; size: many; D: -; V: TRBV10-3
DNA: TGTACCAGCAGAGATGACAGGGCTAATTCACCCCTCCACTTT; CDR3: CTSRDDRANSPLHF; J: TRBJ1-6; size: -; D: TRBD1; V: TRBV25-1
DNA: TGCAGCTCACGGACAGGGACCACTGAAGCTTTCTTT; CDR3: CSSRTGTTEAFF; J: TRBJ1-1; size: -; D: TRBD1; V: TRBV29-1
DNA: TGTGCCACCAGTGATCAAGAAATGACAGGAACAGAGACCCAGTACTTC; CDR3: CATSDQEMTGTETQYF; J: TRBJ2-5; size: few; D: -; V: TRBV24-1
DNA: TGTGCCACCAGTGATTTGCGAGGGACTCCGGACACAGATACGCAGTATTTT; CDR3: CATSDLRGTPDTDTQYF; J: TRBJ2-3; size: many; D: -; V: TRBV24-1
DNA: TGTGCCAGCAGCTCGGGACTGTGGGAGACCCAGTACTTC; CDR3: CASSSGLWETQYF; J: TRBJ2-5; size: many; D: -; V: TRBV12-3/TRBV12-4
DNA: TGCGCCAGCAGTGACCCGGGTACTCGTCAGCCCCAGCATTTT; CDR3: CASSDPGTRQPQHF; J: TRBJ1-5; size: -; D: -; V: TRBV10-2
DNA: TGTGCCAGCAGCTTACAGGCTGGTTTTGGGACTGAAGCTTTCTTT; CDR3: CASSLQAGFGTEAFF; J: TRBJ1-1; size: many; D: -; V: TRBV7-9
DNA: TGTGCCAGTAGTCCGGCTCTCCATTCCTACGAGCAGTACTTC; CDR3: CASSPALHSYEQYF; J: TRBJ2-7; size: few; D: -; V: TRBV19
DNA: TGTGCCACCAGTGATGCGGGACAGTTCCACGAGCAGTACTTC; CDR3: CATSDAGQFHEQYF; J: TRBJ2-7; size: -; D: -; V: TRBV24-1
DNA: TGCAGCGTTGAACTACAGGGGGGGACCCAGTACTTC; CDR3: CSVELQGGTQYF; J: TRBJ2-5; size: few; D: TRBD1; V: TRBV29-1
DNA: TGTGCCAGCAGCTTAGTTCGGGCCCCGAGCACCGGGGAGCTGTTTTTT; CDR3: CASSLVRAPSTGELFF; J: TRBJ2-2; size: -; D: -; V: TRBV7-6
DNA: TGTGCCAGCTCACCCAGTGGTCAGGGTGGCTCTGAAGCTTTCTTT; CDR3: CASSPSGQGGSEAFF; J: TRBJ1-1; size: -; D: -; V: TRBV7-3
DNA: TGTGCCAGCAGCTTAGTCCCTAGCGAACAAGAGACCCAGTACTTC; CDR3: CASSLVPSEQETQYF; J: TRBJ2-5; size: -; D: -; V: TRBV11-2
DNA: TGTGCCAGCAGCTTTAATCGGGATAACGTCATAGAAGAGACCCAGTACTTC; CDR3: CASSFNRDNVIEETQYF; J: TRBJ2-5; size: -; D: -; V: TRBV7-6
DNA: TGCGCCAGCAGCCTCAGCCTGCAGGGGCGATACGAGCAGTACTTC; CDR3: CASSLSLQGRYEQYF; J: TRBJ2-7; size: few; D: -; V: TRBV4-1
DNA: TGTGCCAGCAGCTACTCTGGGGGAGGGCCCCAGCATTTT; CDR3: CASSYSGGGPQHF; J: TRBJ1-5; size: -; D: -; V: TRBV9
DNA: TGTGCCAGCAGCTTCGGAGGGGGCAGCGCTAACTATGGCTACACCTTC; CDR3: CASSFGGGSANYGYTF; J: TRBJ1-2; size: many; D: TRBD1; V: TRBV2
DNA: TGTGCCAGCAGCTCATACACAGGGCCCTCTGGAAACACCTTC; CDR3: CASSSYTGPSGNTF; J: TRBJ1-2; size: -; D: -; V: TRBV7-9
DNA: TGTGCCAGCAGCCAAGAAGGAAGCGAGCAGTACTTC; CDR3: CASSQEGSEQYF; J: TRBJ2-7; size: many; D: -; V: TRBV3-1